These T cell receptor beta chains were read from a single sample in a study of T cells after yellow fever vaccination. Using its own MiXCR run on the 5' RACE reads, TCRdb lists one record per CDR3 protein. The table records approximately 300,000 distinct CDR3 sequences, roughly a tenth of them present only once. Sequencing was performed on CD4+ T cells sorted from PBMCs, taken 45 days after the yellow fever booster vaccination. The receptors were gathered from a man younger than 35 who received the YFV17D yellow fever vaccine. CDR3s include the opening cysteine and the closing phenylalanine or tryptophan.

J gene	V gene	CDR3 protein
TRBJ2-1	TRBV5-1	CASSIRPQARGNEQFF
TRBJ2-1	TRBV20-1	CSARAGTYGNEQFF
TRBJ1-1	TRBV10-3	CAISKQGNTEAFF
TRBJ2-3	TRBV5-4	CASSLRGATDTQYF
TRBJ1-5	TRBV12-3/TRBV12-4	CASSSDSPNQPQHF
TRBJ1-1	TRBV10-3	CAIGGAQGDTEAFF
TRBJ2-3	TRBV7-6	CASSSVEGAGTDTQYF
TRBJ1-1	TRBV7-2	CASSREGTITEAFF
TRBJ1-6	TRBV27	CASSLQASGRTYNSPLHF
TRBJ2-1	TRBV28	CASSKQGIYNEQFF
TRBJ1-3	TRBV7-9	CASRLNRVRDFGNTIYF
TRBJ1-1	TRBV24-1	CATSDLGQFKAEAFF
TRBJ1-2	TRBV7-2	CASSLEPRDYGYTF
TRBJ1-2	TRBV5-1	CASSRTGGFYGYTF
TRBJ2-1	TRBV24-1	CATSDPAGMEYNEQFF
TRBJ1-5	TRBV19	CASRSRDRFGQPQHF
TRBJ1-1	TRBV5-1	CASSLTTVGNEAFF
TRBJ2-3	TRBV28	CASSAGPTTDTQYF
TRBJ2-2	TRBV7-8	CASSPFTGELFF
TRBJ2-3	TRBV5-8	CASSLPGTRPGDTQYF
TRBJ2-2	TRBV12-3/TRBV12-4	CASSLRSDGELFF
TRBJ2-5	TRBV7-2	CASSLGVGQVQETQYF
TRBJ2-3	TRBV24-1	CATSDTTGGGDTQYF
TRBJ2-5	TRBV20-1	CSAYVGGSQETQYF
TRBJ2-1	TRBV7-2	CASSLGGTSRGRGEQFF
TRBJ2-5	TRBV7-6	CASSLSVRGGLRETQYF
TRBJ2-3	TRBV20-1	CSMRLAGGGTDTQYF
TRBJ2-1	TRBV7-3	CARGILGKASSNEQFF
TRBJ2-5	TRBV13	CASSHRTSGGRETQYF
TRBJ2-6	TRBV28	CASSFGGISGANVLTF
TRBJ2-7	TRBV6-1	CASSEALASSYEQYF
TRBJ1-5	TRBV6-5	CASSLYRGSQPQHF
TRBJ2-2	TRBV5-1	CASSLGNANTGELFF
TRBJ2-1	TRBV10-3	CAISVNTPSSYNEQFF
TRBJ2-5	TRBV6-2/TRBV6-3	CASSYQPGQQETQYF
TRBJ1-1	TRBV4-3	CASSHNLYRNTEAFF
TRBJ2-7	TRBV4-3	CASSQDPGGSFYEQYF
TRBJ2-5	TRBV19	CASSIARGTQETQYF